This TCR beta chain derives from a study of T cells in Graves' hyperthyroidism and ophthalmopathy. Germline loops: CDR1 LNHDA, CDR2 SQIVND (reference sequence). The CDR3 is 11 residues long, ends included. TCR beta CDR3 regions were amplified from RNA transcripts. During a first-round RT-PCR of the TCR CDR3, the HTBI primer set was used. TCRdb reanalysed the multiplex PCR reads using MiXCR and keeps one entry per CDR3 protein. The sample includes roughly 570,000 distinct CDR3 sequences, about half of them seen just once. Points on this clonotype: Its target is not known. The CDR3 does not close with the conserved phenylalanine or tryptophan, likely indicating a read error. The DNA is omitted, as the CDR3 cannot be located on it reliably, and the CDR3 follows TCRdb's listing.

With a duration under 2 months, the hyperthyroidism was newly diagnosed in patients aged 18 to 65. On the basis of clinical symptoms, serum thyroxine and TRAb, thyroid ultrasound and orbital computed tomography, diagnoses were made. Study results and caveats: Most thyroid clonotypes that were expanded above 0.001 also turned up in blood.

What was sequenced was peripheral blood or thyroid tissue (not recorded which). This sequence was found in a woman aged 18-29 years with Graves' hyperthyroidism. The chain has TRBV19 and TRBJ2-5; the table names TRBD1, a call not compared with the DNA. The CDR3 protein is CASSIVPHVTG.